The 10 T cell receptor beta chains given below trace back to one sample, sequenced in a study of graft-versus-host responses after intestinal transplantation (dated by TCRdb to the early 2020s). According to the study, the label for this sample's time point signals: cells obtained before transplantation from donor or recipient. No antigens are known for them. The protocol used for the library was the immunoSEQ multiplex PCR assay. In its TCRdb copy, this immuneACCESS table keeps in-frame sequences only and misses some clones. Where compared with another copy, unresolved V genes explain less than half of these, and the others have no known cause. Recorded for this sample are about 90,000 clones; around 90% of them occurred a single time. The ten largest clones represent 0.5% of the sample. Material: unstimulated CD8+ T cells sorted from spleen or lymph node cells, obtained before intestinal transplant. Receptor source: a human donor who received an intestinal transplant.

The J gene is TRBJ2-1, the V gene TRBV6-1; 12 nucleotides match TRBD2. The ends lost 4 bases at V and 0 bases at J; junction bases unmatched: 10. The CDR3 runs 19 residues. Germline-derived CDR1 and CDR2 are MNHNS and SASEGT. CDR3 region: CASSADGLAGISSYNEQFF. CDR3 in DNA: TGTGCCAGCAGTGCAGACGGACTAGCGGGGATTAGCTCCTACAATGAGCAGTTCTTC.

Here the CDR3 DNA reads TGTGCCAGCAGCTTCAAGGGGGATGGCTACACCTTC. It yields the protein CASSFKGDGYTF. The chain combines TRBV7-9 with TRBJ1-2, with D possibly being TRBD1 (6 bases). V lost 3 bases and J 6 bases, leaving 8 bases between the germline ends. The CDR3 length is 12 residues. Per germline, CDR1 SEHNR and CDR2 FQNEAQ (reference sequence).

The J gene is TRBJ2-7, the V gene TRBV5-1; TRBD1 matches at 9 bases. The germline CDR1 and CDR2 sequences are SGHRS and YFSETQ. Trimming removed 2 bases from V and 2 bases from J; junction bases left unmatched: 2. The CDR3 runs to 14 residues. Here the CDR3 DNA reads TGCGCCAGCAGCTTCCGGGACAGGGCCTACGAGCAGTACTTC. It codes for CASSFRDRAYEQYF.

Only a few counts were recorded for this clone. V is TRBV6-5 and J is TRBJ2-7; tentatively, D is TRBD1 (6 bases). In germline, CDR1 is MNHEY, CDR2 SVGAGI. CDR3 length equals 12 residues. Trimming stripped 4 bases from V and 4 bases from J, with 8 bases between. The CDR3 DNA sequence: TGTGCCAGCAGTTCCACAGGGTACGAGCAGTACTTC. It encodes CASSSTGYEQYF.

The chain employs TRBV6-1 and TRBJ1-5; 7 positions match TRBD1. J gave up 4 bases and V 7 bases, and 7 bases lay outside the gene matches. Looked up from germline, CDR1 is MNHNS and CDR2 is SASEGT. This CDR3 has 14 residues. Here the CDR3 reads CASTLMDRNQPQHF. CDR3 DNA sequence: TGTGCCAGCACTCTAATGGACAGGAATCAGCCCCAGCATTTT.

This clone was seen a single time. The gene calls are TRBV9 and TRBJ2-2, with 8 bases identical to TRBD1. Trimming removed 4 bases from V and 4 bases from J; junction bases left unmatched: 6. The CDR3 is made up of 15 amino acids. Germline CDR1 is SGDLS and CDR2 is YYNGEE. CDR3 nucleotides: TGTGCCAGCAGCTATCGGACAGGGCCCACCGGGGAGCTGTTTTTT. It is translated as CASSYRTGPTGELFF.

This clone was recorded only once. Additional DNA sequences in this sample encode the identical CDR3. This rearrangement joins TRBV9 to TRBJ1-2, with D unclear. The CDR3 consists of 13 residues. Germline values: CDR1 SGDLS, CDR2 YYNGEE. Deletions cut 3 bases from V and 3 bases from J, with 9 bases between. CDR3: CASSGGQHYGYTF. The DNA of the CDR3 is TGTGCCAGCAGCGGCGGTCAGCACTATGGCTACACCTTC.

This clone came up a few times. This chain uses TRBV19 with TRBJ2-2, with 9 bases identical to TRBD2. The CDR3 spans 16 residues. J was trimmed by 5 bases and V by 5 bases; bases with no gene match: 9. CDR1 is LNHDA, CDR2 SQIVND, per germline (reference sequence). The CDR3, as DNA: TGTGCCAGTAGTTCGCCGTCTAGCGGGATAACCGGGGAGCTGTTTTTT. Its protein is CASSSPSSGITGELFF.

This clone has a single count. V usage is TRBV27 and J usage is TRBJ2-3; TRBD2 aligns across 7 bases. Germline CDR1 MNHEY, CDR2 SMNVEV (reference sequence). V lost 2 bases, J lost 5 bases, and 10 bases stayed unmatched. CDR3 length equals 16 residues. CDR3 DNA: TGTGCCAGCAGTTTACTAGCGGTCCAAGGCGGAGATACGCAGTATTTT. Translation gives CASSLLAVQGGDTQYF.

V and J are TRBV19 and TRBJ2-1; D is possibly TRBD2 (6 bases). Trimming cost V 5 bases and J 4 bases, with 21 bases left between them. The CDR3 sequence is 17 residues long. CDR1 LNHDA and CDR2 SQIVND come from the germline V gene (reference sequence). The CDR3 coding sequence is TGTGCCAGTAGTGTGGTTAGCGGTTTTAATCTATACAATGAGCAGTTCTTC. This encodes CASSVVSGFNLYNEQFF.